These 16 T cell receptor beta chains came from one sample sequenced in a study of OX40 agonist ivuxolimab in advanced cancers. This table comes from immunoSEQ multiplex PCR, and its TCRdb copy is limited to in-frame clones, with some not included. Among fewer than 80,000 clones listed, around four fifths were seen once. The sample here was CD4+ or CD8+ T cells sorted from blood, taken in a trial of the OX40 agonist ivuxolimab. The receptors were sampled from an adult with an advanced solid tumor such as melanoma, head and neck, liver or kidney cancer.

The gene calls are TRBV6-5 and TRBJ2-7; the D is unclear. Trimming shortened V by 0 bases and J by 5 bases, and 11 bases separated the two germline ends. The germline CDR1 and CDR2 sequences are MNHEY and SVGAGI. CDR3 size: 14 residues. In nucleotides, the CDR3 is TGTGCCAGCAGTTACTCTGATAGGTCTGACGAGCAGTACTTC. Translation gives CASSYSDRSDEQYF.

The rearrangement joins TRBV14 to TRBJ2-5; D is uncertain. TRBJ2-7 matches the DNA end more closely, so the J call is doubtful. The CDR3 runs 15 residues. CDR1 is SGHDN and CDR2 is FVKESK in the germline V gene. CDR3 region: CASSQEGLPVYEQYF. CDR3 DNA sequence: TGTGCCAGCAGCCAAGAGGGCCTCCCCGTCTACGAGCAGTACTTC.

The genes are TRBV6-5 and TRBJ1-1; 7 bases fit TRBD1. The CDR3 is made up of 14 amino acids. With V trimmed by 2 bases and J by 7 bases, 7 bases remained unmatched. Germline CDR1 reads MNHEY; CDR2 reads SVGAGI. The CDR3 nucleotides read TGTGCCAGCAGTTACCCCGGGACAGCGGGTGAAGCTTTCTTT. It is translated as CASSYPGTAGEAFF.

The V call is TRBV27, the J call TRBJ2-7; 13 bases fit TRBD2. Germline V gives CDR1 MNHEY, CDR2 SMNVEV (reference sequence). Germline trimming cut 5 bases from V and 3 bases from J; bases unmatched to any gene: 4. The CDR3 has 15 amino acids. The CDR3 loop reads CASSPWTSGGYEQYF. CDR3 in DNA: TGTGCCAGCAGTCCTTGGACTAGCGGGGGCTACGAGCAGTACTTC.

This chain joins TRBV10-3 and TRBJ2-1; no firm D call. Germline CDR1 is ENHRY and CDR2 is SYGVKD. V dropped 4 bases and J dropped 8 bases, with 12 bases sitting between them. This CDR3 is built from 13 residues. CDR3 DNA: TGTGCCATCAGTGCGTCAGGTCTCGATGAGCAGTTCTTC. Its translation: CAISASGLDEQFF.

A few counts support this clone. The chain carries TRBV28 and TRBJ1-1; D may be TRBD1 (5 bases). Germline V gives CDR1 MDHEN, CDR2 SYDVKM. V was shortened by 10 bases and J by 4 bases, with 10 bases between the two germline ends. This CDR3 has 11 amino acids. The CDR3 reads CATDGGTEAFF. Written as DNA, the CDR3 is TGTGCCACCGACGGGGGCACTGAAGCTTTCTTT.

J is TRBJ1-2 and V is TRBV6-5, with D unresolved. V was trimmed by 5 bases and J by 3 bases, leaving 10 bases between them. The length of the CDR3 is 13 residues. CDR1 and CDR2 (germline): MNHEY, SVGAGI. The DNA of the CDR3 is TGTGCCAGCAGTGCCGGGAAATACTATGGCTACACCTTC. Residues: CASSAGKYYGYTF.

J is TRBJ1-2 and V is TRBV19; TRBD1 might be the D (5 bases). Per the germline V gene, CDR1 is LNHDA and CDR2 is SQIVND (reference sequence). The CDR3 runs 16 residues. Trimming removed 10 bases at V and 5 bases at J, with 26 bases between. CDR3 sequence (DNA): TGTGCCACCCGAATAGGGGACGGACCTGGGGGGTATGGCTACACCTTC. It yields the protein CATRIGDGPGGYGYTF. Drawing the rest from reference TRBV19 and TRBJ1-2, the complete variable domain is DGGITQSPKYLFRKEGQNVTLSCEQNLNHDAMYWYRQDPGQGLRLIYYSQIVNDFQKGDIAEGYSVSREKKESFPLTVTSAQKNPTAFYLCATRIGDGPGGYGYTFGSGTRLTVV.

The chain has TRBV9 and TRBJ2-3; D not resolved. Germline values: CDR1 SGDLS, CDR2 YYNGEE. CDR3 length equals 13 residues. The V end was cut by 1 base, the J end by 1 base, with 4 bases between. The CDR3 loop reads CASSVRGTDTQYF. DNA for the CDR3: TGTGCCAGCAGCGTACGTGGCACAGATACGCAGTATTTT.

V is TRBV4-1 and J is TRBJ2-7; 8 nucleotides line up with TRBD1. With V trimmed by 4 bases and J by 7 bases, 12 bases remained unmatched. The CDR3 contains 15 residues. Germline V gene data show CDR1 as MGHRA and CDR2 as YSYEKL. DNA for the CDR3: TGCGCCAGCAGCCTAGGGACAGGTGGTTTGGGGGAGCAGTACTTC. Translating it yields CASSLGTGGLGEQYF.

V usage is TRBV6-1 and J usage is TRBJ2-3; a possible D gene is TRBD2 (7 bases). The V end lost 6 bases, the J end lost 3 bases, and 13 bases lay between the germline ends. CDR1 is MNHNS and CDR2 is SASEGT in the germline V gene. This CDR3 spans 14 amino acids. For the CDR3, the DNA is TGTGCCAGCAGGAGGGGGGGAGATACAGATACGCAGTATTTT. It yields the protein CASRRGGDTDTQYF.

The chain carries TRBV4-3 and TRBJ1-1; D is possibly TRBD1 (5 bases). Germline assignment: CDR1 LGHNA and CDR2 YSLEER. The CDR3 extends over 19 amino acids. Trimming left V 0 bases short and J 0 bases short, with 20 bases between. For the CDR3, the DNA is TGCGCCAGCAGCCAAGATTTCCTTAGGGGTTGGGGAATGAACACTGAAGCTTTCTTT. This sequence encodes CASSQDFLRGWGMNTEAFF.

The rearrangement joins TRBV28 to TRBJ2-2; a possible D gene is TRBD1 (5 bases). Trimming pared 3 bases from V and 4 bases from J, leaving 15 bases between. Germline assignment: CDR1 MDHEN and CDR2 SYDVKM. The CDR3 sequence is 16 residues long. The chain's CDR3 is CASSLWGTSSTGELFF. The CDR3 DNA is TGTGCCAGCAGTTTGTGGGGCACCTCGTCCACCGGGGAGCTGTTTTTT.

This clone is medium-sized by share. The chain employs TRBV13 and TRBJ2-3; D is ambiguous. The CDR3 extends over 12 amino acids. The germline V gene has CDR1 PRHDT and CDR2 FYEKMQ (reference sequence). Between the trimmed V and J ends, which lost 5 bases and 1 base, there was a span of 4 bases. CDR3 nucleotide sequence: TGTGCCAGCAGCCGGGGCACAGATACGCAGTATTTT. Its protein product is CASSRGTDTQYF.

Many counts were recorded for this clone. V is TRBV19 and J is TRBJ1-5; a possible D gene is TRBD1 (6 bases). The germline V gene has CDR1 LNHDA and CDR2 SQIVND (reference sequence). This CDR3 contains 16 residues. V was shortened by 0 bases and J by 6 bases, with 15 bases between the two germline ends. The CDR3 sequence is CASSIEGGRPGQPQHF. The CDR3 DNA sequence: TGTGCCAGTAGTATAGAAGGGGGGCGCCCAGGTCAGCCCCAGCATTTT.

On this clone itself: The germline gene is not matched at one end of the junction; a read error may be the cause. The J gene is TRBJ1-5, the V gene TRBV4-1; 12 bases are a match to TRBD1. This CDR3 has 15 amino acids. In germline, CDR1 is MGHRA, CDR2 YSYEKL. The CDR3 DNA reads as TGTGCCAGCAGCTCCGGGGGGACAGGGGGCCAGCCCCAGCATTTT. This gives the protein CASSSGGTGGQPQHF.